This T cell receptor (beta chain) stems from a study of tumor-infiltrating lymphocytes in localized non-small cell lung cancer. Study summary: From each patient, both tumor and uninvolved lung, non-adjacent to tumor, were sampled.

TCRdb's table, derived via immunoSEQ multiplex PCR, lists solely in-frame clones and lacks some. The table lists 11,000 or so clones, about 66% of them singletons. This clone appeared a few times. The V and J ends lost 5 bases and 10 bases respectively, with 12 bases between them. This CDR3 is built from 12 residues. The germline gives CDR1 SGHTA, CDR2 FQGNSA. The sample was uninvolved lung tissue not adjacent to the tumor. This clonotype was sampled from a human donor with non-small cell lung cancer. This chain links TRBV7-2 with TRBJ1-3; D is uncertain. The CDR3 nucleotides are TGTGCCAGCAGCCCCTCTCGGAGGACCATATATTTT. It specifies CASSPSRRTIYF. Together with reference TRBV7-2 and TRBJ1-3, the CDR3 gives the full variable domain: GAGVSQSPSNKVTEKGKDVELRCDPISGHTALYWYRQSLGQGLEFLIYFQGNSAPDKSGLPSDRFSAERTGGSVSTLTIQRTQQEDSAVYLCASSPSRRTIYFGEGSWLTVV.